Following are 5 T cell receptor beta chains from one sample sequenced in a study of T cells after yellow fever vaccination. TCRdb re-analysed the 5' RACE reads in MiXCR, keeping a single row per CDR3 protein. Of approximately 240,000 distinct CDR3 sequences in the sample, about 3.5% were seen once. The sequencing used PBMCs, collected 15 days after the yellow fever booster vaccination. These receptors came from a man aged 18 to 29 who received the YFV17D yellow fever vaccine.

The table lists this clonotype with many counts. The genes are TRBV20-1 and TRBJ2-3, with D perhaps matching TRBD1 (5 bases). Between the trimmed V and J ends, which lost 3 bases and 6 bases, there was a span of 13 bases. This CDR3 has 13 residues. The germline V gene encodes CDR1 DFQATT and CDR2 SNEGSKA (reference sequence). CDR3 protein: CSASRAGSDTQYF. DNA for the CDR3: TGCAGTGCTAGTAGGGCAGGGTCGGATACGCAGTATTTT.

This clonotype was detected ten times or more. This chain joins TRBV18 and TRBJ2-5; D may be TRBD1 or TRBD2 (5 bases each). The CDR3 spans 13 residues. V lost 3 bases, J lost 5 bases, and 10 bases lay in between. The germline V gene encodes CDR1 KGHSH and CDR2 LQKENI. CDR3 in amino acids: CASSPGTRETQYF. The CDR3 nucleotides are TGTGCCAGCTCACCGGGGACCAGGGAGACCCAGTACTTC.

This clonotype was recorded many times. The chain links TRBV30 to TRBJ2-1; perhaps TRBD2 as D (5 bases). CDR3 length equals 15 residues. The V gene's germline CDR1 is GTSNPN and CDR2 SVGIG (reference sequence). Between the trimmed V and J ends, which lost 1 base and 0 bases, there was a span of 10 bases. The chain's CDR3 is CAWSGSESSYNEQFF. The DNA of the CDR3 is TGTGCCTGGAGTGGTAGCGAGAGCTCCTACAATGAGCAGTTCTTC. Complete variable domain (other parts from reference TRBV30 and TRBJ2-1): SQTIHQWPATLVQPVGSPLSLECTVEGTSNPNLYWYRQAAGRGLQLLFYSVGIGQISSEVPQNLSASRPQDRQFILSSKKLLLSDSGFYLCAWSGSESSYNEQFFGPGTRLTVL.

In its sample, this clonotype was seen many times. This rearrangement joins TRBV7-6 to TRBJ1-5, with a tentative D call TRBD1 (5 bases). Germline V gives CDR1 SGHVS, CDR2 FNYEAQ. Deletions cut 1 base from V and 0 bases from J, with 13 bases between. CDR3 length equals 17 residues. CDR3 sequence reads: CASSLDQGGYSNQPQHF. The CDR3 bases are TGTGCCAGCAGCTTAGACCAGGGCGGTTATAGCAATCAGCCCCAGCATTTT.

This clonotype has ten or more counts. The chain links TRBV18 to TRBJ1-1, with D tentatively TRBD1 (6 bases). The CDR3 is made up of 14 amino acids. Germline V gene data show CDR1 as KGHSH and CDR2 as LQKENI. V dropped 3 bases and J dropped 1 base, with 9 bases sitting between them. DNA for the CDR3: TGTGCCAGCTCACCGGGGGCCTGGAACACTGAAGCTTTCTTT. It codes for CASSPGAWNTEAFF.